Listed below are T cell receptor beta chains from one sample, sequenced in a study of blood T cell repertoires in COVID-19. The method was immunoSEQ multiplex PCR; TCRdb's version includes in-frame clones alone and lacks a portion of them. The sample has about 170,000 clones, around nine tenths seen once. Input material: peripheral blood. These receptors were taken from a man between 18 and 29 years old with active or convalescent COVID-19. Each CDR3 is given with its conserved first and last residue. A D gene is named only where the DNA matches it firmly.

d_gene: NA; j_gene: TRBJ2-6; v_gene: TRBV7-9; CDR3aa: CASSGGSSGANVLTF; CDR3nt: TGTGCCAGCAGCGGAGGTAGCTCTGGGGCCAACGTCCTGACTTTC
d_gene: NA; j_gene: TRBJ2-7; v_gene: TRBV7-2; CDR3aa: CASSLGGVSYEQYF; CDR3nt: TGTGCCAGCAGCTTGGGAGGAGTTTCCTACGAGCAGTACTTC
d_gene: NA; j_gene: TRBJ1-3; v_gene: TRBV7-8; CDR3aa: CASSLIIGAEPGNTIYF; CDR3nt: TGTGCCAGCAGCTTAATTATTGGGGCAGAACCTGGAAACACCATATATTTT
d_gene: NA; j_gene: TRBJ1-4; v_gene: TRBV19; CDR3aa: CASSIYPAQAYNEKLFF; CDR3nt: TGTGCCAGTAGTATTTACCCTGCACAGGCGTATAATGAAAAACTGTTTTTT
d_gene: NA; j_gene: TRBJ2-1; v_gene: TRBV5-1; CDR3aa: CASSWIAGQPYNEQFF; CDR3nt: TGCGCCAGCAGTTGGATAGCGGGACAGCCATACAATGAGCAGTTCTTC
d_gene: TRBD2; j_gene: TRBJ2-7; v_gene: TRBV5-5; CDR3aa: CASSWGLAGVSYEQYF; CDR3nt: TGTGCCAGCAGCTGGGGACTAGCGGGAGTCTCCTACGAGCAGTACTTC
d_gene: NA; j_gene: TRBJ1-1; v_gene: TRBV4-1; CDR3aa: CASSHLVGNTEAFF; CDR3nt: TGCGCCAGCAGCCATTTGGTCGGGAACACTGAAGCTTTCTTT
d_gene: TRBD2; j_gene: TRBJ2-1; v_gene: TRBV5-1; CDR3aa: CASSLAVAGASHEQFF; CDR3nt: TGCGCCAGCAGCTTGGCGGTAGCGGGAGCTTCCCATGAGCAGTTCTTC
d_gene: TRBD1; j_gene: TRBJ1-2; v_gene: TRBV28; CDR3aa: CASSSPSGTGDGYTF; CDR3nt: TGTGCCAGCAGTTCACCCTCCGGGACAGGGGATGGCTACACCTTC
d_gene: NA; j_gene: TRBJ1-5; v_gene: TRBV27; CDR3aa: CASSLSWTVGISNQPQHF; CDR3nt: TGTGCCAGCAGTTTATCGTGGACAGTGGGAATTAGCAATCAGCCCCAGCATTTT
d_gene: NA; j_gene: TRBJ2-7; v_gene: TRBV7-9; CDR3aa: CASSLAGVAYEQYF; CDR3nt: TGTGCCAGCAGCTTAGCGGGAGTGGCCTACGAGCAGTACTTC
d_gene: NA; j_gene: TRBJ2-7; v_gene: TRBV12-3/TRBV12-4; CDR3aa: CASSFGHYEQYF; CDR3nt: TGTGCCAGCAGTTTTGGACACTACGAGCAGTACTTC
d_gene: NA; j_gene: TRBJ1-2; v_gene: TRBV11-2; CDR3aa: CASSLDSVDYGYTF; CDR3nt: TGTGCCAGCAGCTTAGATTCGGTGGACTATGGCTACACCTTC